Following are 7 T cell receptor beta chains from one sample sequenced in a study of shared clonotypes between healthy human individuals. Clones were read by immunoSEQ multiplex PCR, and TCRdb kept only the in-frame ones, dropping some. This table has about 680,000 clones, 92% appearing once. Terminally differentiated effector memory CD45RA+ cells were excluded from the naive CD8 cells, which were CD45RO-negative and positively selected for CCR7. What was sequenced was naive CD8+ T cells sorted from blood. Receptor source: a young man in good health.

The chain joins TRBV30 to TRBJ2-1; the match to TRBD2 covers 9 bases. The V gene's germline CDR1 is GTSNPN and CDR2 SVGIG (reference sequence). This CDR3 is built from 16 residues. V trimming: 1 base; J trimming: 9 bases; junction bases outside the gene matches: 13. The CDR3 sequence: CAWSENAGGHWGEQFF. In DNA form, the CDR3 reads TGTGCCTGGAGTGAGAATGCGGGAGGGCATTGGGGTGAGCAGTTCTTC.

The chain joins TRBV11-3 to TRBJ2-1; no firm D call. The germline V and J ends were trimmed by 6 bases and 5 bases, with 8 bases remaining between them. This CDR3 has 12 residues. CDR1 SGHNT and CDR2 YENEEA come from the germline V gene. The CDR3 DNA is TGTGCCAGCAGTTTCGAGCACAATGAGCAGTTCTTC. Translating gives CASSFEHNEQFF.

This clone was recorded only once. This chain uses TRBV28 with TRBJ2-1; possible D gene TRBD2, 5 bases. Trimming stripped 5 bases from V and 7 bases from J, with 18 bases between. This CDR3 comprises 15 residues. The V gene's germline CDR1 is MDHEN and CDR2 SYDVKM. CDR3 DNA: TGTGCCAGCAGTCAAATATCTGAGGGCCGGAATGAGCAGTTCTTC. Its protein is CASSQISEGRNEQFF.

The chain employs TRBV9 and TRBJ2-6; TRBD1 matches 7 bases. The V gene's germline CDR1 is SGDLS and CDR2 YYNGEE. This CDR3 spans 16 amino acids. The ends lost 4 bases at V and 0 bases at J; junction bases unmatched: 4. The CDR3, as DNA: TGTGCCAGCAGCCGAGGGACAGACTCTGGGGCCAACGTCCTGACTTTC. Translated, it gives CASSRGTDSGANVLTF.

The rearrangement links TRBV25-1 to TRBJ2-2, with 12 nucleotides matching TRBD2. The CDR3 has 18 amino acids. Germline V gene sequence: CDR1 MGHDK, CDR2 SYGVNS. V was clipped by 5 bases and J by 1 base; unmatched bases: 8. The CDR3 loop is CASSIRLAGAMNTGELFF. The CDR3 DNA sequence: TGTGCCAGCAGTATTCGACTAGCGGGAGCCATGAACACCGGGGAGCTGTTTTTT.

This sequence joins TRBV28 and TRBJ2-7; D possibly corresponds to TRBD2 (5 bases). Germline V gene lookup returns CDR1 MDHEN and CDR2 SYDVKM. V shed 7 bases and J shed 0 bases, with 10 bases lying between them. The CDR3 is made up of 13 amino acids. CDR3 region: CASKERNSYEQYF. The CDR3 nucleotides read TGTGCCAGCAAGGAGCGGAACTCCTACGAGCAGTACTTC.

V gene TRBV7-9 combines with J gene TRBJ2-7; 9 bases agree with TRBD2. Losses at the gene ends were 6 bases for V and 5 bases for J; bases not matched to a gene: 5. The CDR3 is 13 residues long. Germline loops: CDR1 SEHNR, CDR2 FQNEAQ (reference sequence). For the CDR3, the DNA is TGTGCCAGCAGAGCGGGGGGTACCAACGAGCAGTACTTC. Its translation: CASRAGGTNEQYF.